This TCR beta chain emerged from a study of blood T cells in healthy people across ages. General observations from the study: Naive CD4+ cell counts and diversity both ran higher in long-lived than in aged donors.

CDR1 is SGHTA, CDR2 FQGNSA, per germline. This CDR3 has 14 amino acids. About this clonotype itself: Its target is unknown.

Through a sample-barcoded 5' primer and a J-beta primer mix, a second PCR was run for roughly 6 to 11 cycles. A template-switch adaptor that had 12 random nucleotides put a tag on each cDNA molecule. All samples yielded 2.5 million or more CDR3-containing paired-end reads. TCRdb reanalysed the 5' RACE reads using MiXCR and keeps one entry per CDR3 protein. The sample has 650,000 to 1,000,000 distinct CDR3 sequences, around 45% seen once. Sequenced input: blood. This chain joins TRBV7-2 and TRBJ2-5, with D unclear. The J call is uncertain, as TRBJ2-7 better fits the DNA end. The origin of this receptor is a man aged 80 or over in good health. The CDR3, as DNA: TGTGCCAGCAGCGCCATCCCGGAGACCTACGAGCAGTACTTC. As protein: CASSAIPETYEQYF.